The 22 T cell receptor beta chains below were found in one sample sequenced in a study of cytomegalovirus exposure and HLA in healthy donors. The PCR made use of 60 Vbeta and 13 Jbeta primers. Sequencing was performed with immunoSEQ multiplex PCR; in TCRdb, only in-frame clones are kept and a portion is missing. The sample gives 250,000 to 300,000 clones, roughly 86% of which show up once; about 2% is in the top ten. The specimen sequenced was PBMCs. The receptors were sampled from a woman aged 35 to 49 in good health and CMV-seropositive.

The V call is TRBV28, the J call TRBJ1-2, with D unresolved. This CDR3 has 14 amino acids. With 1 base removed from V and 6 bases from J, the gap between germline ends came to 12 bases. CDR1 MDHEN and CDR2 SYDVKM come from the germline V gene. The CDR3 nucleotides read TGTGCCAGCAGTTTATCTGCAGGTTCGGATGGCTACACCTTC. As protein: CASSLSAGSDGYTF.

This clone occurred once. The V call is TRBV25-1, the J call TRBJ2-2; D is ambiguous. Germline CDR1 MGHDK, CDR2 SYGVNS. This CDR3 contains 16 residues. V lost 1 base and J 0 bases, leaving 9 bases between the germline ends. CDR3 region: CASSEFLYPNTGELFF. CDR3 in DNA: TGTGCCAGCAGTGAATTCCTCTATCCGAACACCGGGGAGCTGTTTTTT.

V usage is TRBV23-1 and J usage is TRBJ1-5, with D unresolved. TRBV23-1 is reported as an ORF; its role is uncertain. Trimming stripped 7 bases from V and 7 bases from J, with 29 bases between. The CDR3 has 18 residues. CDR3 in amino acids: CASTFSGGPSIRRQPQHF. The CDR3 DNA reads TGCGCCAGCACGTTTTCGGGAGGTCCATCTATAAGAAGGCAGCCCCAGCATTTT.

This clone has only a few counts. The chain employs TRBV28 and TRBJ2-1; perhaps TRBD1 as D (6 bases). Per germline, CDR1 MDHEN and CDR2 SYDVKM. The CDR3 contains 14 residues. Trimming left V 5 bases short and J 1 base short, with 9 bases between. CDR3: CASSLTGSYNEQFF. In DNA, the CDR3 is TGTGCCAGCAGTCTGACAGGTTCCTACAATGAGCAGTTCTTC.

V is TRBV5-4 and J is TRBJ2-7; 8 nucleotides align to TRBD1. There are 15 residues in the CDR3. CDR1 and CDR2 (germline): SGHNT, YYREEE (reference sequence). The V segment lost 2 bases and the J segment 1 base; nucleotides outside the gene matches: 5. CDR3 sequence reads: CASSFGDRTSYEQYF. The CDR3 region has the DNA TGTGCCAGCAGCTTTGGGGACAGGACGTCCTACGAGCAGTACTTC. Based on the CDR3 plus reference TRBV5-4 and TRBJ2-7, the full variable domain is ETGVTQSPTHLIKTRGQQVTLRCSSQSGHNTVSWYQQALGQGPQFIFQYYREEENGRGNFPPRFSGLQFPNYSSELNVNALELDDSALYLCASSFGDRTSYEQYFGPGTRLTVT.

This clone was seen just once. This chain connects TRBV28 to TRBJ2-3; TRBD2 matches at 7 bases. V gave up 5 bases and J gave up 1 base; unmatched junction bases: 9. The germline V gene encodes CDR1 MDHEN and CDR2 SYDVKM. The CDR3 contains 16 residues. CDR3: CASSPLGTIRTDTQYF. In DNA form, the CDR3 reads TGTGCCAGCAGTCCCCTCGGGACTATCCGCACAGATACGCAGTATTTT.

This sequence joins TRBV27 and TRBJ2-5; 11 nucleotides match TRBD2. Per germline, CDR1 MNHEY and CDR2 SMNVEV (reference sequence). This CDR3 comprises 14 residues. The trim removed 6 bases at V and 4 bases at J, leaving 4 bases unmatched. The CDR3 spells CASSNLAGGETQYF. The CDR3 region has the DNA TGTGCCAGCAGCAACCTAGCGGGAGGAGAGACCCAGTACTTC.

The rearrangement uses TRBV5-4 and TRBJ1-3; possible D gene TRBD1, 5 bases. CDR1 and CDR2 (germline): SGHNT, YYREEE (reference sequence). The germline V and J ends were trimmed by 2 bases and 0 bases, with 9 bases remaining between them. The CDR3 consists of 15 residues. The CDR3 loop reads CASSFGQGSGNTIYF. The CDR3 DNA reads TGTGCCAGCAGCTTCGGGCAGGGCTCTGGAAACACCATATATTTT.

The chain is built from TRBV2 and TRBJ1-6, with TRBD1 identical over 7 bases. This CDR3 has 16 amino acids. Losses at the gene ends were 5 bases for V and 10 bases for J; bases not matched to a gene: 14. Looked up from germline, CDR1 is SNHLY and CDR2 is FYNNEI. CDR3 sequence (DNA): TGTGCCAGCAGTCACACAGGGGCCTTGCGTGCATCACCCCTCCACTTT. Translating gives CASSHTGALRASPLHF.

V and J are TRBV28 and TRBJ2-7; TRBD1 matches 11 bases. Germline values: CDR1 MDHEN, CDR2 SYDVKM. Germline trimming cut 6 bases from V and 5 bases from J; bases unmatched to any gene: 9. CDR3 length: 15 residues. This CDR3 reads CASSQTGQGGNEQYF. CDR3 coding DNA: TGTGCCAGCAGCCAAACGGGACAGGGGGGTAACGAGCAGTACTTC.

The chain couples TRBV5-1 to TRBJ2-3, with 8 bases that match TRBD2. The CDR3 covers 14 residues. J lost 2 bases, V lost 4 bases, and 3 bases had no gene match. The germline V gene has CDR1 SGHRS and CDR2 YFSETQ. CDR3 in amino acids: CASSPGLDTDTQYF. The CDR3 nucleotides are TGCGCCAGCAGCCCGGGACTAGACACAGATACGCAGTATTTT.

This clone was seen only once. The rearrangement joins TRBV5-1 to TRBJ2-6; D is perhaps TRBD1 (6 bases). CDR1 SGHRS and CDR2 YFSETQ come from the germline V gene. Trimming removed 4 bases at V and 2 bases at J, with 10 bases between. The CDR3 length is 15 residues. CDR3 in amino acids: CASSLQGTGANVLTF. The DNA of the CDR3 is TGCGCCAGCAGCCTACAGGGAACTGGGGCCAACGTCCTGACTTTC.

This clone was detected only a few times. This sequence joins TRBV4-1 and TRBJ2-1; TRBD2 agrees at 7 bases. V shed 4 bases and J 0 bases; nucleotides not matched to a gene: 3. Germline V gives CDR1 MGHRA, CDR2 YSYEKL. The CDR3 loop spans 15 amino acids. The CDR3 is CASSLKRDSYNEQFF. CDR3 bases: TGCGCCAGCAGCCTTAAGCGGGACTCCTACAATGAGCAGTTCTTC.

The gene calls are TRBV7-6 and TRBJ1-5; 8 bases are shared with TRBD1. The CDR3 runs 16 residues. Germline CDR1 reads SGHVS; CDR2 reads FNYEAQ. Trimming removed 1 base from V and 2 bases from J; junction bases left unmatched: 4. This chain's CDR3 is CASSLGTGTGNQPQHF. The CDR3 DNA is TGTGCCAGCAGCTTAGGGACAGGGACGGGCAATCAGCCCCAGCATTTT.

This clone has a single count. The chain employs TRBV19 and TRBJ2-3; 12 bases fit TRBD2. V lost 5 bases and J lost 4; bases outside the gene matches: 7. The CDR3 has 16 residues. The germline V gene has CDR1 LNHDA and CDR2 SQIVND (reference sequence). CDR3 bases: TGTGCCAGTAGTCCGGGGACTAGCGGGTATTCAGATACGCAGTATTTT. It yields the protein CASSPGTSGYSDTQYF.

In this sample, this clone turned up once. The V and J genes are TRBV5-1 and TRBJ2-3, with D tentatively TRBD2 (5 bases). The CDR3 consists of 13 residues. Germline-derived CDR1 and CDR2 are SGHRS and YFSETQ. The germline V and J ends were trimmed by 1 base and 7 bases, with 10 bases remaining between them. The CDR3 bases are TGCGCCAGCAGCTTGCTGTCCGGGAATACGCAGTATTTT. This gives the protein CASSLLSGNTQYF.

CDR3 nucleotides: TGTGCCAGCAGCTTGCTACGGGGGAACACTGAAGCTTTCTTT. This encodes CASSLLRGNTEAFF. The chain links TRBV5-6 to TRBJ1-1; no definite D call. The CDR3 covers 14 residues. V was shortened by 1 base and J by 1 base, with 8 bases between the two germline ends. The germline gives CDR1 SGHDT, CDR2 YYEEEE.

This clone was counted only a few times. The rearrangement uses TRBV27 and TRBJ2-4; a possible D gene is TRBD1 (6 bases). Germline V gene sequence: CDR1 MNHEY, CDR2 SMNVEV (reference sequence). There are 15 residues in the CDR3. Trimming took off 5 bases at V and 12 bases at J, with 23 bases between the two ends. CDR3 protein: CASSRDTTGFGSQYF. CDR3 in DNA: TGTGCCAGCAGTCGCGATACTACAGGGTTCGGCAGTCAGTACTTC.

This rearrangement joins TRBV21-1 to TRBJ2-5; TRBD1, the D gene given by the table, was not confirmed from the DNA. TRBV21-1 is a pseudogene. The CDR3 is 12 amino acids. CDR3 in DNA: TGTGCCAGCAGACAGGGACAAGAGACCCAGTACTTC. Its protein product is CASRQGQETQYF.

This chain joins TRBV10-3 and TRBJ2-5; 9 bases map to TRBD2. With the DNA end fitting TRBJ2-7 better, the J assignment may be wrong. Germline loops: CDR1 ENHRY, CDR2 SYGVKD. There are 14 residues in the CDR3. CDR3 sequence: CAIRLAGASYEQYF. CDR3 sequence (DNA): TGTGCCATCAGGTTAGCGGGAGCATCCTACGAGCAGTACTTC.

This rearrangement joins TRBV4-3 to TRBJ1-5, with TRBD1 as a possible D gene (6 bases). The CDR3 sequence is 15 residues long. Germline loops: CDR1 LGHNA, CDR2 YSLEER. V dropped 0 bases and J dropped 6 bases, with 12 bases sitting between them. The CDR3 loop reads CASSQDTGGTQPQHF. CDR3 DNA sequence: TGCGCCAGCAGCCAAGATACGGGGGGCACTCAGCCCCAGCATTTT.

The J gene is TRBJ1-1, the V gene TRBV5-1; TRBD1 might be the D (5 bases). Germline CDR1 is SGHRS and CDR2 is YFSETQ. This CDR3 has 16 amino acids. V lost 2 bases and J 1 base, leaving 15 bases between the germline ends. The CDR3 here is CASSFSPDGGNTEAFF. In DNA form, the CDR3 reads TGCGCCAGCAGCTTCTCCCCTGACGGGGGGAACACTGAAGCTTTCTTT.